This TCR beta chain was recorded in a study of cytotoxic CD8 clonotypes in ibrutinib-treated CLL. Study-level findings and limits: The public clonotypes identified were infrequent and showed contraction or stability on treatment.

A remark on this clone: Its target is unknown.

The repertoire was sequenced with immunoSEQ multiplex PCR; TCRdb's copy has only in-frame clones and lacks some. Among 75,000 to 90,000 clones listed, 70% to 90% were seen once. This CDR3 region has 11 residues. Trimming left V 6 bases short and J 10 bases short, with 11 bases between. CDR1 and CDR2 from the germline V gene are SGDLS and YYNGEE. The TCR was taken from a human donor with chronic lymphocytic leukemia. Sequenced here: PBMCs, sampled after 24 months of ibrutinib treatment. The J gene is TRBJ2-1, the V gene TRBV9; a possible D gene is TRBD2 (5 bases). In nucleotides, the CDR3 is TGTGCCAGCAATTCACGAGGGGAGCAGTTCTTC. It specifies CASNSRGEQFF.